This record covers a single TCR beta chain. Sequenced by immunoSEQ multiplex PCR; TCRdb stores in-frame clones only, minus some. The profile covers over 150,000 clones, with less than 80% appearing a single time and around a fifth taken by the ten largest. The data originate from a study of blood T cell repertoires in COVID-19. Study summary: Recovered status in Cohort 3 required two negative PCRs, clearance, or symptom resolution. Acute and convalescent COVID-19 samples came from the United States, Italy and Spain. In each case, the material was cDNA or gDNA derived from T cells, B-cell-depleted T cells, or PBMCs.

Participants reported their clinical history, and cohort assignment relied on those reports. Germline CDR1 reads SGHRS; CDR2 reads YFSETQ. V was clipped by 4 bases and J by 2 bases; unmatched bases: 10. The CDR3 runs 16 residues. Sequenced: PBMCs or T cells enriched from blood (not recorded which). V and J are TRBV5-1 and TRBJ2-5; TRBD2 matches 8 bases. The TCR originated in a woman aged 65 to 85 in a cohort exposed to, infected with or recovered from COVID-19 (not recorded which). CDR3 loop: CASSPGSAGGQETQYF. The CDR3 bases are TGCGCCAGCAGCCCCGGGAGCGCGGGAGGTCAAGAGACCCAGTACTTC.